This entry lists 10 T cell receptor beta chains sequenced from one sample in a study of T cell changes during pregnancy in multiple sclerosis. Some clones are missing from TCRdb's copy, which holds only in-frame ones; the method was immunoSEQ multiplex PCR. The repertoire holds approximately 100,000 clones, around 90% seen once, with about 2.5% in the top ten. This specimen was peripheral blood, taken after pregnancy. The source is a female donor in good health, enrolled as a control in a pregnancy study.

V usage is TRBV10-1 and J usage is TRBJ2-1, with D maybe TRBD2 (7 bases). Germline V gives CDR1 WNHNN, CDR2 SYGVQD (reference sequence). The CDR3 covers 14 residues. CDR3 bases: TGCGCTGGGGGGGCGGGATTATGCTACAATGAGCAGTTCTTC. Amino acids: CAGGAGLCYNEQFF.

J is TRBJ2-3 and V is TRBV9; 8 nucleotides line up with TRBD2. The CDR3 is 13 amino acids. From germline, CDR1 is SGDLS and CDR2 YYNGEE. Trimming took 8 bases from V and 1 from J; bases not matched to a gene: 3. CDR3: CARPGGRTDTQYF. CDR3 DNA sequence: TGTGCCAGACCGGGGGGGCGCACAGATACGCAGTATTTT.

The chain employs TRBV30 and TRBJ2-3, with a weak D call TRBD2 (6 bases). The CDR3 runs to 13 residues. V lost 5 bases to trimming and J lost 4 bases, with 13 bases between them. In germline, CDR1 is GTSNPN, CDR2 SVGIG (reference sequence). DNA for the CDR3: TGTGCCTGGGCGGCGGGGCTTGCAGATACGCAGTATTTT. It translates to CAWAAGLADTQYF.

The J gene is TRBJ2-7, the V gene TRBV13; no definite D call. Trimming removed 4 bases at V and 1 base at J, with 11 bases between. This CDR3 has 14 residues. Germline values: CDR1 PRHDT, CDR2 FYEKMQ (reference sequence). The CDR3 sequence: CASSSMAHSYEQYF. The DNA for the CDR3 is TGTGCCAGCAGCTCAATGGCCCATTCCTACGAGCAGTACTTC.

The chain couples TRBV19 to TRBJ2-7, with D perhaps TRBD2 (5 bases). V was cut by 5 bases and J by 6 bases, with 17 bases left in between. The CDR3 loop spans 14 amino acids. Germline V gene data show CDR1 as LNHDA and CDR2 as SQIVND (reference sequence). CDR3 nucleotides: TGTGCCAGTAGTCGCGCTAGCCGAATCGGCGAGCAGTACTTC. Amino acid sequence: CASSRASRIGEQYF.

The V gene is TRBV6-4, the J gene TRBJ2-3; perhaps TRBD2 as D (8 bases). Germline loops: CDR1 MRHNA, CDR2 SNTAGT. The CDR3 is made up of 15 amino acids. V dropped 5 bases and J dropped 4 bases, with 16 bases sitting between them. CDR3 bases: TGTGCCAGCAGTATGGGACTAGGGGGCCCAGATACGCAGTATTTT. Translation: CASSMGLGGPDTQYF.

The rearrangement uses TRBV21-1 and TRBJ2-1; TRBD2 reflects the table's D call only, with no check against the DNA. TRBV21-1 is classified as a pseudogene. The CDR3 contains 17 residues. The CDR3 bases are TGTGCCAGCAGCAAAGAGGTCGCGGGAGGGCCGGACAATGAGCAGTTCTTC. Its translation is CASSKEVAGGPDNEQFF.

The chain links TRBV27 to TRBJ1-2, with D perhaps TRBD1 (6 bases). The germline V gene encodes CDR1 MNHEY and CDR2 SMNVEV (reference sequence). V gave up 5 bases and J gave up 7 bases, with 14 bases separating them. The CDR3 length is 13 residues. In DNA form, the CDR3 reads TGTGCCAGCAGTAAGGGGGTCGGGACTGGCTACACCTTC. This gives the protein CASSKGVGTGYTF.

The CDR3 bases are TGTGCCTGGAGTGTACGTCAGGCCTACGAGCAGTACTTC. Its protein is CAWSVRQAYEQYF. This chain uses TRBV30 with TRBJ2-7; no clear D. CDR1 and CDR2 (germline): GTSNPN, SVGIG (reference sequence). Trimming took 0 bases from V and 2 from J, leaving 8 bases between them. This CDR3 spans 13 amino acids.

The DNA of the CDR3 is TGTGCCACCAGCAGAGATCTTGGGCCGACAGCCCTTAATCAGCCCCAGCATTTT. Translating gives CATSRDLGPTALNQPQHF. V is TRBV15 and J is TRBJ1-5, with a weak D call TRBD1 (5 bases). Germline CDR1 reads LNHNV; CDR2 reads YYDKDF (reference sequence). Trimming left V 0 bases short and J 4 bases short, with 19 bases between. This CDR3 spans 18 amino acids.